Listed here is a single TCR beta chain. Using immunoSEQ multiplex PCR, the repertoire was profiled, and TCRdb retains in-frame clones only, with some absent. The sample holds some 320,000 clones, 90% seen once. The germline V and J ends were trimmed by 3 bases and 10 bases, with 19 bases remaining between them. Germline-derived CDR1 and CDR2 are KGHSH and LQKENI. The CDR3 loop spans 16 amino acids. This sample is drawn from a study of blood T cell repertoires in COVID-19. Study information: COVID-19 samples from acute and convalescent phases originated in the United States, Italy and Spain.

The clonotype comes from a man aged 60-69 years who had recovered from COVID-19. This rearrangement joins TRBV18 to TRBJ1-6; no clear D gene. Sequenced: PBMCs or T cells enriched from blood (not recorded which). CDR3 protein: CASSPLTDRGGSPLHF. The CDR3 coding sequence is TGTGCCAGCTCACCGCTGACGGACCGTGGCGGGTCACCCCTCCACTTT.